The rows below give T cell receptor beta chains drawn from one sample of a study of blood T cell repertoires in COVID-19. Repertoires were generated with immunoSEQ multiplex PCR, while TCRdb's copy carries only in-frame clones and drops some. Of about 490,000 clones listed, approximately 85% are singletons. What was sequenced was peripheral blood. The receptors here all came from a human donor in a cohort sampled during active COVID-19. Each CDR3 is given with its conserved first and last residue. The D gene is left open where the match is weak. Expanded clones are given a class, and other clones once, few, many or no size at all.

v_call,clone_size,d_call,j_call,cdr3_length,cdr3_aa,cdr3_nt
TRBV27,NA,TRBD2,TRBJ2-7,18,CASSLSEERSGIPYEQYF,TGTGCCAGCAGTTTATCGGAGGAGCGGAGCGGGATACCCTACGAGCAGTACTTC
TRBV4-1,NA,TRBD1,TRBJ2-5,16,CASSQDFGTGEETQYF,TGCGCCAGCAGCCAAGATTTTGGGACAGGGGAAGAGACCCAGTACTTC
TRBV6-5,NA,TRBD1,TRBJ1-2,14,CAVVWTGTVHGYTF,TGTGCCGTCGTGTGGACCGGGACAGTTCATGGCTACACCTTC
TRBV7-8,many,TRBD1,TRBJ1-1,15,CASSLAGQLNTEAFF,TGTGCCAGCAGCTTAGCGGGACAGTTGAACACTGAAGCTTTCTTT
TRBV11-1,NA,TRBD1,TRBJ2-1,15,CASRRDRGSYNEQFF,TGTGCCAGCAGAAGGGACAGGGGGTCCTACAATGAGCAGTTCTTC
TRBV7-8,few,TRBD1,TRBJ1-1,13,CASIQMTGSEAFF,TGTGCCAGCATCCAAATGACAGGGTCTGAAGCTTTCTTT
TRBV4-2,NA,TRBD2,TRBJ2-1,18,CASSQVRAGEYFANEQFF,TGTGCCAGCAGCCAAGTGCGTGCGGGAGAGTACTTCGCCAATGAGCAGTTCTTC
TRBV7-3,once,TRBD2,TRBJ2-1,15,CASSFEGLAADEQFF,TGTGCCAGCAGCTTTGAGGGACTAGCGGCAGATGAGCAGTTCTTC
TRBV5-1,NA,TRBD2,TRBJ2-1,16,CASNPMTSGAYNEQFF,TGCGCCAGCAACCCCATGACTAGCGGGGCCTACAATGAGCAGTTCTTC
TRBV11-1,NA,NA,TRBJ2-7,12,CASSLRPYEQYF,TGTGCCAGCAGCCTCAGGCCCTACGAGCAGTACTTC
TRBV28,NA,NA,TRBJ1-2,14,CASSLGQSNYGYTF,TGTGCCAGCAGTCTCGGACAGTCTAACTATGGCTACACCTTC
TRBV27,once,NA,TRBJ1-6,13,CASSLRDNSPLHF,TGTGCCAGCAGTTTGCGGGATAATTCACCCCTCCACTTT
TRBV7-2,NA,TRBD1,TRBJ2-1,15,CASSSRDRGGDEQFF,TGTGCCAGCAGTTCCCGGGACAGGGGAGGAGATGAGCAGTTCTTC
TRBV7-2,once,NA,TRBJ1-1,15,CASSLVGGANTEAFF,TGTGCCAGCAGCTTAGTCGGAGGGGCGAACACTGAAGCTTTCTTT
TRBV27,NA,TRBD1,TRBJ1-2,15,CASSERQGRKGGYTF,TGTGCCAGCAGTGAGCGACAGGGAAGGAAAGGTGGCTACACCTTC
TRBV10-3,NA,TRBD2,TRBJ2-7,15,CAISAGASGSYEQYF,TGTGCCATCAGTGCTGGGGCTAGCGGGAGTTACGAGCAGTACTTC
TRBV2,NA,NA,TRBJ2-2,15,CASSDSRVQTGELFF,TGTGCCAGCAGTGACTCCAGGGTCCAAACCGGGGAGCTGTTTTTT
TRBV7-2,NA,NA,TRBJ2-3,14,CASSPWGVADTQYF,TGTGCCAGCAGCCCCTGGGGGGTTGCAGATACGCAGTATTTT
TRBV7-9,NA,NA,TRBJ1-1,13,CASSLQGNTEAFF,TGTGCCAGCAGCTTGCAGGGGAACACTGAAGCTTTCTTT
TRBV6-5,NA,NA,TRBJ1-1,13,CASSYPGRGQAFF,TGTGCCAGCAGTTACCCCGGGCGGGGGCAAGCTTTCTTT
TRBV4-2,NA,TRBD2,TRBJ2-1,17,CASSPSTSGSNYNEQFF,TGTGCCAGCAGCCCTTCTACTAGCGGGAGTAACTACAATGAGCAGTTCTTC
TRBV19,NA,TRBD1,TRBJ1-5,18,CASSILWDRLYSNQPQHF,TGTGCCAGTAGTATCCTATGGGACAGACTTTATAGCAATCAGCCCCAGCATTTT
TRBV6-5,NA,NA,TRBJ1-5,14,CAGSRDNESQPQHF,TGTGCCGGATCGAGGGACAACGAATCTCAGCCCCAGCATTTT
TRBV7-2,NA,TRBD2,TRBJ2-1,17,CASSSRLAGGNYNEQFF,TGTGCCAGCAGCTCCCGGTTAGCGGGAGGGAACTACAATGAGCAGTTCTTC
TRBV5-6,NA,NA,TRBJ1-6,15,CASSSQAGDNSPLHF,TGTGCCAGCAGCTCCCAGGCGGGGGATAATTCACCCCTCCACTTT
TRBV19,NA,NA,TRBJ2-7,14,CASSTGRGSYEQYF,TGTGCCAGTAGTACAGGGCGGGGTTCCTACGAGCAGTACTTC
TRBV2,few,NA,TRBJ2-1,16,CASSDRLTSILNEQFF,TGTGCCAGCAGTGATAGATTAACTAGTATACTCAATGAGCAGTTCTTC
TRBV13,once,NA,TRBJ2-5,16,CASSSREGRIQETQYF,TGTGCCAGCAGCTCCAGGGAAGGACGAATCCAAGAGACCCAGTACTTC
TRBV7-8,NA,NA,TRBJ2-1,16,CASSSVQGMTYNEQFF,TGTGCCAGCAGCTCCGTACAGGGAATGACCTACAATGAGCAGTTCTTC
TRBV11-3,NA,TRBD2,TRBJ2-1,15,CASSPRESGSGEQFF,TGTGCCAGCAGCCCTCGTGAGAGCGGGAGTGGGGAGCAGTTCTTC
TRBV19,NA,TRBD1,TRBJ2-7,14,CASSRDRGRDEQYF,TGTGCCAGTAGTAGGGACAGGGGGCGAGACGAGCAGTACTTC
TRBV18,NA,NA,TRBJ1-1,16,CASSPRSYREGTEAFF,TGTGCCAGCTCACCACGCAGTTACAGGGAAGGTACTGAAGCTTTCTTT
TRBV30,NA,NA,TRBJ1-1,12,CAWNRVNTEAFF,TGTGCCTGGAACAGAGTGAACACTGAAGCTTTCTTT
TRBV3-1/TRBV3-2,NA,NA,TRBJ2-5,14,CASSQETDGETQYF,TGTGCCAGCAGCCAAGAGACAGACGGAGAGACCCAGTACTTC
TRBV10-3,NA,NA,TRBJ1-1,14,CAISDRDRQPEAFF,TGTGCCATCAGTGATCGCGACAGACAACCTGAAGCTTTCTTT
TRBV7-9,NA,TRBD1,TRBJ1-2,17,CASSLLTGKTTNYGYTF,TGTGCCAGCAGCTTACTGACAGGGAAAACCACGAACTATGGCTACACCTTC
TRBV29-1,NA,TRBD1,TRBJ1-4,15,CSVATGGMANEKLFF,TGCAGCGTTGCGACAGGGGGTATGGCTAATGAAAAACTGTTTTTT
TRBV5-6,NA,NA,TRBJ2-7,15,CASSPRAPLDYEQYF,TGTGCCAGCAGCCCCAGGGCTCCTCTAGACTACGAGCAGTACTTC
TRBV30,NA,NA,TRBJ1-4,14,CAWCRDTRNEKLFF,TGTGCCTGGTGCCGAGACACCCGTAATGAAAAACTGTTTTTT
TRBV5-6,few,NA,TRBJ1-2,13,CASSFGAGRGYTF,TGTGCCAGCAGCTTTGGTGCAGGTCGCGGCTACACCTTC
TRBV7-9,NA,TRBD1,TRBJ2-7,17,CASSLEGVGTGAYEQYF,TGTGCCAGCAGCTTAGAGGGGGTCGGGACAGGGGCCTACGAGCAGTACTTC
TRBV4-2,NA,NA,TRBJ2-7,11,CASREGGGQYF,TGTGCCAGCAGGGAAGGTGGAGGGCAGTACTTC
TRBV9,many,NA,TRBJ2-7,13,CASSVENSSEQYF,TGTGCCAGCAGCGTAGAAAACTCCTCAGAGCAGTACTTC
TRBV12-3/TRBV12-4,NA,NA,TRBJ1-6,13,CASSFDSLSPLHF,TGTGCCAGCAGTTTTGACAGCTTATCACCCCTCCACTTT
TRBV9,NA,TRBD2,TRBJ2-3,15,CASSDKRERTDTQYF,TGTGCCAGCAGCGATAAGCGGGAGAGGACAGATACGCAGTATTTT
TRBV6-2/TRBV6-3,NA,TRBD1,TRBJ1-4,19,CASSPTPGTGGSPNEKLFF,TGTGCCAGCAGTCCCACCCCCGGGACAGGGGGATCTCCTAATGAAAAACTGTTTTTT
TRBV6-5,NA,TRBD1,TRBJ2-3,13,CATRDRGLDTQYF,TGTGCCACCCGGGACAGGGGGCTAGATACGCAGTATTTT
TRBV20-1,once,NA,TRBJ1-2,11,CSATGIYGYTF,TGCAGTGCTACAGGGATCTATGGCTACACCTTC
TRBV24-1,NA,NA,TRBJ1-2,13,CATSGTPYSGYTF,TGTGCCACCAGTGGTACGCCCTACTCTGGCTACACCTTC
TRBV10-3,NA,NA,TRBJ1-6,15,CAISESNRVNSPLHF,TGTGCCATCAGTGAGTCGAACCGGGTTAATTCACCCCTCCACTTT
TRBV15,NA,TRBD2,TRBJ2-1,13,CATSRRTSDEQFF,TGTGCCACCAGCAGAAGAACTAGCGATGAGCAGTTCTTC
TRBV3-1/TRBV3-2,NA,NA,TRBJ2-1,16,CASSQTGTPTYNEQFF,TGTGCCAGCAGCCAAACCGGGACTCCTACCTACAATGAGCAGTTCTTC
TRBV6-2/TRBV6-3,once,NA,TRBJ1-2,12,CASSQTGYGYTF,TGTGCCAGCAGTCAGACAGGCTATGGCTACACCTTC